Presented here are 13 T cell receptor beta chains from one specimen sequenced in a study of blood T cell repertoires in COVID-19. The table came from immunoSEQ multiplex PCR; TCRdb's copy has only in-frame clones and leaves some out. The table shows approximately 670,000 clones, with over 80% occurring only once. The sequencing sample was made of peripheral blood. Receptors originate from a woman between 18 and 29 years old with acute or convalescent COVID-19.

The V gene is TRBV6-5, the J gene TRBJ2-2, with D perhaps TRBD2 (7 bases). The CDR3 covers 13 residues. The V gene lost 7 bases and the J gene lost 13 bases, with 19 bases spanning the gap. Germline CDR1 MNHEY, CDR2 SVGAGI. Here the CDR3 reads CASNQGGGARLFF. CDR3 DNA sequence: TGTGCCAGCAATCAGGGTGGGGGGGCGCGGCTGTTTTTT.

The CDR3 loop reads CARPPRAYNEKLFF. The CDR3 coding sequence is TGTGCCCGACCTCCCAGGGCCTATAATGAAAAACTGTTTTTT. This chain links TRBV9 with TRBJ1-4, with D perhaps matching TRBD1 (5 bases). The V end lost 10 bases, the J end lost 4 bases, and 17 bases lay between the germline ends. This CDR3 contains 14 residues. Germline CDR1 SGDLS, CDR2 YYNGEE.

CDR3: CASTFGDRVEGTEAFF. CDR3 coding DNA: TGTGCCAGCACCTTCGGGGACAGGGTTGAAGGCACTGAAGCTTTCTTT. This chain uses TRBV6-6 with TRBJ1-1; 9 bases align to TRBD1. CDR1 is MNHNY and CDR2 is SVGAGI in the germline V gene (reference sequence). J was trimmed by 4 bases and V by 7 bases; bases with no gene match: 13. The CDR3 runs to 16 residues.

V and J are TRBV2 and TRBJ1-1; possibly TRBD1 for D (6 bases). Germline V lookup: CDR1 SNHLY, CDR2 FYNNEI. Trimming removed 6 bases from V and 1 base from J, with 9 bases in between. The CDR3 covers 13 residues. CDR3 DNA: TGTGCCAGCAGGAGGGACACGAACACTGAAGCTTTCTTT. Residues: CASRRDTNTEAFF.

Here the CDR3 reads CASSIGHTDDTEAFF. CDR3 DNA sequence: TGCGCCAGCAGTATTGGTCATACAGATGACACTGAAGCTTTCTTT. This rearrangement joins TRBV5-1 to TRBJ1-1; D unresolved. The CDR3 loop spans 15 amino acids. The ends were cut back, 5 bases at V and 3 bases at J, with 17 bases in the middle. Germline CDR1 SGHRS, CDR2 YFSETQ.

As regards this clone: The junction does not match germline at one end; this may be a read error. As DNA, the CDR3 is TGTGCCAGCAGCTGGGGCACAGGACCTAATGAAAACCTGTTTTTT. Its protein product is CASSWGTGPNENLFF. The chain recombines TRBV5-6 with TRBJ1-4; TRBD1 is a possible D gene (5 bases). The CDR3 consists of 15 residues. Per germline, CDR1 SGHDT and CDR2 YYEEEE.

The V and J genes are TRBV6-5 and TRBJ2-5; D may be TRBD2 (5 bases). The CDR3 is 13 residues long. V was pared by 6 bases and J by 5 bases, with 13 bases between. CDR1 is MNHEY, CDR2 SVGAGI, per germline. DNA of the CDR3: TGTGCCAGCAGCCGGGGTTTAGGGGAGACCCAGTACTTC. Translation gives CASSRGLGETQYF.

The chain couples TRBV27 to TRBJ1-5, with 9 bases identical to TRBD1. The CDR3 loop spans 15 amino acids. Unmatched junction bases numbered 5, after V lost 5 bases and J lost 3 bases. Looked up from germline, CDR1 is MNHEY and CDR2 is SMNVEV (reference sequence). The CDR3 reads CASSTGTGINQPQHF. CDR3 coding DNA: TGTGCCAGCAGTACCGGGACAGGGATCAATCAGCCCCAGCATTTT.

The V gene is TRBV4-3, the J gene TRBJ2-7; a possible D gene is TRBD1 (5 bases). CDR3 size: 15 residues. The V end lost 2 bases, the J end lost 0 bases, and 11 bases lay between the germline ends. Looked up from germline, CDR1 is LGHNA and CDR2 is YSLEER. The CDR3 nucleotides read TGCGCCAGCAGCCAACAGACAGACAGCTCCTACGAGCAGTACTTC. The encoded protein is CASSQQTDSSYEQYF.

This chain connects TRBV19 to TRBJ1-1; 7 bases line up with TRBD1. Trimming at V came to 6 bases and at J to 4 bases, leaving 5 bases not matched to a gene. The CDR3 sequence is 13 residues long. Per germline, CDR1 LNHDA and CDR2 SQIVND (reference sequence). The CDR3 region has the DNA TGTGCCAGTAGCGAGGGGGCAGGCACTGAAGCTTTCTTT. It yields the protein CASSEGAGTEAFF.

This clone came up once. The chain recombines TRBV9 with TRBJ2-3, with 8 nucleotides matching TRBD2. The germline gives CDR1 SGDLS, CDR2 YYNGEE. V shed 0 bases and J 4 bases; nucleotides not matched to a gene: 7. CDR3 length: 16 amino acids. Written as DNA, the CDR3 is TGTGCCAGCAGCGTAGGAATAGCGGGATGGTCAGATACGCAGTATTTT. Its translation is CASSVGIAGWSDTQYF.

This rearrangement joins TRBV30 to TRBJ2-7, with 7 bases lining up with TRBD1. The CDR3 contains 14 residues. Germline V gene sequence: CDR1 GTSNPN, CDR2 SVGIG (reference sequence). With V trimmed by 4 bases and J by 3 bases, 9 bases remained unmatched. Here the CDR3 reads CAWNRGGVGYEQYF. CDR3 in DNA: TGTGCCTGGAATAGAGGGGGCGTTGGCTACGAGCAGTACTTC.

The CDR3 DNA is TGTGCCAGCAGTGAGATGATGCACTATGGCTACACCTTC. It encodes CASSEMMHYGYTF. This chain links TRBV6-2 or TRBV6-3 with TRBJ1-2; D gene ambiguous. The CDR3 loop spans 13 amino acids. The V and J ends lost 5 bases and 3 bases respectively, with 10 bases between them. Germline loops: CDR1 MNHEY, CDR2 SVGEGT.